This TCR gamma chain was found in a study of Vδ1+ human thymocytes. Notes on the study in general: Unexpected Vdelta2 sequences could cause misinterpretation of bulk repertoire data. Highly polyclonal TRG and TRD repertoires with Gaussian CDR3 length distributions appeared in thymus.

In regard to this clone: Its antigen remains unidentified.

Extracted RNA was reverse transcribed into cDNA. CDR3 amplicons came from multiplex PCR with pooled V-gene forward and constant-region reverse primers. TCRdb redid the clone calls on the multiplex PCR reads with CATT. The sample shows 25,000 to 30,000 gamma-chain clones, 20% to 25% of them seen only once. Thymocytes were sorted as CD3+ TCRVdelta1+ TCRVdelta2- after alphabeta T cell depletion. Sorted Vdelta1+ thymocytes were roughly 97% to 99.6% pure. Trimming at V came to 7 bases and at J to 12 bases, leaving 6 bases not matched to a gene. Germline CDR1 and CDR2: GITISATS and ISYDGTV (reference sequence). The CDR3 extends over 9 amino acids.

The receptor was derived from a boy under three years old who had congenital heart surgery. The chain recombines TRGV9 with TRGJ1 or TRGJ2. Input material: Vdelta1+ gamma-delta thymocytes from the thymus. Subset described: FACS-sorted CD3+ TCRalphabeta- TCRVdelta1+ TCRVdelta2- thymocytes. The CDR3 reads CALCVGKLF. For the CDR3, the DNA is TGTGCCTTGTGCGTAGGGAAACTCTTT.